The following is a TCR beta chain sequence with its context. Its cognate antigen is unknown. This sample is drawn from a study of T cell responses to AZD1222 COVID-19 vaccine. The assay was immunoSEQ multiplex PCR, and TCRdb's table has in-frame clones only and misses some. This table holds 120,000 or so clones, 80% to 90% found once. The study's findings and limits: Spike-specific TCR breadth rose after two AZD1222 doses, and depth rose as well.

The V and J ends lost 5 bases and 6 bases respectively, with 14 bases between them. The CDR3 loop spans 13 amino acids. Germline CDR1 SGHTA, CDR2 FQGNSA. The source is an adult in good health. Sequencing used peripheral blood, obtained on day 0 of AZD1222 vaccination. This chain connects TRBV7-2 to TRBJ2-7; tentative D call: TRBD1 (5 bases). This chain's CDR3 is CASSLGASSEQYF. The CDR3 DNA reads as TGTGCCAGCAGCCTAGGGGCCTCTAGCGAGCAGTACTTC. Looking up the rest from reference TRBV7-2 and TRBJ2-7 gives the full variable domain: GAGVSQSPSNKVTEKGKDVELRCDPISGHTALYWYRQSLGQGLEFLIYFQGNSAPDKSGLPSDRFSAERTGGSVSTLTIQRTQQEDSAVYLCASSLGASSEQYFGPGTRLTVT.